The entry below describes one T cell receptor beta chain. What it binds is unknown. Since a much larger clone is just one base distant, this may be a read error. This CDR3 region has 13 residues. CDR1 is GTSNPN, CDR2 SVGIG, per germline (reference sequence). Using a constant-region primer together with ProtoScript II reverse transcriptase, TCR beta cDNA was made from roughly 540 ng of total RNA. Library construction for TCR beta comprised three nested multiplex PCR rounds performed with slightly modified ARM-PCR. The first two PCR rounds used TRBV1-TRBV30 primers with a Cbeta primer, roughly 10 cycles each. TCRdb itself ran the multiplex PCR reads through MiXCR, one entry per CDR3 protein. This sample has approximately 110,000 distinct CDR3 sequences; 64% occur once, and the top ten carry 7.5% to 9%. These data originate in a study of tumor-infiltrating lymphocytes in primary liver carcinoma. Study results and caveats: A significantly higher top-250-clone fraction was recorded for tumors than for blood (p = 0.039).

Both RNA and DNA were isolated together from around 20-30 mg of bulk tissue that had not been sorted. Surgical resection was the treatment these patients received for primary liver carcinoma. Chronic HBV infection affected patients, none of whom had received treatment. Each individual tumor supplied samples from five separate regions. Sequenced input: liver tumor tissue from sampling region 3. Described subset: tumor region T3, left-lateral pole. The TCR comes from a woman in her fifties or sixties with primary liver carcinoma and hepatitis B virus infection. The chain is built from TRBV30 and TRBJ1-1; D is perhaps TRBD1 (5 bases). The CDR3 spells CAWSVTSGTEVFF. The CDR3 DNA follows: TGTGCCTGGAGTGTCACGAGTGGGACTGAAGTTTTCTTT.